This TCR beta chain was captured by sequencing in a study of cytomegalovirus exposure and HLA in healthy donors. In regard to this clone: Its specificity is not known.

Profiled with immunoSEQ multiplex PCR; TCRdb holds only in-frame clones, not every one. The sample lists about 56,000 clones; around nine tenths were seen once. Study-wide results and caveats: There were fewer than 200 TCR beta chains listed as cytomegalovirus-associated. Rarity characterized most TCR sequences, yet some public TCRs appeared in many donors.

The CDR3 runs to 14 residues. Germline-derived CDR1 and CDR2 are SGHRS and YFSETQ. V lost 1 base to trimming and J lost 0 bases, with 7 bases between them. The chain couples TRBV5-1 to TRBJ1-1; D is uncertain. Sequencing was carried out using PBMCs. The receptor was derived from a man younger than 30 in good health and CMV-seronegative. The CDR3 region is CASSLQALNTEAFF. The DNA of the CDR3 is TGCGCCAGCAGCTTGCAGGCCTTGAACACTGAAGCTTTCTTT.